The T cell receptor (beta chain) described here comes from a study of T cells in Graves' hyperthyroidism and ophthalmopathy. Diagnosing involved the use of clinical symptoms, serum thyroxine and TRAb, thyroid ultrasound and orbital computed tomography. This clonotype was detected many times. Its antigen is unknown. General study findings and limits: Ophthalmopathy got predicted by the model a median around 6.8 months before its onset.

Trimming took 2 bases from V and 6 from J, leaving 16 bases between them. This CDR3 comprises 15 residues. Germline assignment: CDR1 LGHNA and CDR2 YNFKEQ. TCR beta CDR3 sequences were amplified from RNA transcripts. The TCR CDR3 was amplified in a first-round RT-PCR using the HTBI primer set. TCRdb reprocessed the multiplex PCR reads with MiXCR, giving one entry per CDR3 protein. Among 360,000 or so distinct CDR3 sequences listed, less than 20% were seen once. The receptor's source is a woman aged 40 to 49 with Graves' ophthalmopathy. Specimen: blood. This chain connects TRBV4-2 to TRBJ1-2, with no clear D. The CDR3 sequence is CASSQLSVGLHGYTF. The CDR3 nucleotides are TGTGCCAGCAGCCAATTGTCAGTTGGATTGCATGGCTACACCTTC.